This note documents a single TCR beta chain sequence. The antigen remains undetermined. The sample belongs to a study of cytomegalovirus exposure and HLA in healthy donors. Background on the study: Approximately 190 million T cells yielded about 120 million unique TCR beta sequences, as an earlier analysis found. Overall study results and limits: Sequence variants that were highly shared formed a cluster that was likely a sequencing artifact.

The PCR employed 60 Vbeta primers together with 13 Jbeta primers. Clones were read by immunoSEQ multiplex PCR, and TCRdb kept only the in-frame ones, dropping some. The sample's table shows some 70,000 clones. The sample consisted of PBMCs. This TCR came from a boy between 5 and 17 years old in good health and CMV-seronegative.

CDR3 nucleotides: TGTGCCAGCTCACCAGATTGGACAGGGTCTGAAGCTTTCTTT. This gives the protein CASSPDWTGSEAFF. This chain joins TRBV18 and TRBJ1-1; 8 bases are a match to TRBD1. The CDR3 spans 14 residues. V lost 2 bases to trimming and J lost 6 bases; unmatched junction nucleotides: 5. Per germline, CDR1 KGHSH and CDR2 LQKENI.